The TCR beta chain described here comes from a study of blood T cells in healthy people across ages. Whole-study findings and limits: Diversity was higher, and naive CD4+ cells more numerous, in long-lived donors than in aged donors. Strong correlation existed between TCR beta diversity and naive T cell percentage. The diversity estimates, figures obtained from one million T cells, were considered underestimates.

With a J-beta primer mix and a sample-barcoded 5' primer, a second PCR ran about 7 to 12 cycles. TCRdb redid the calling of the 5' RACE reads with MiXCR, one entry per CDR3 protein. The repertoire holds hundreds of thousands of distinct CDR3 sequences, with 22% as singletons. This clonotype turned up a few times. The antigen remains undetermined. Per-sample yields of isolated PBMCs were at least 6 million. The V gene lost 4 bases and the J gene lost 5 bases, with 13 bases spanning the gap. The CDR3 totals 14 residues. The germline CDR1 and CDR2 sequences are SGHRS and YFSETQ. The sample consisted of blood. The TCR originated in an older man in good health. The chain has TRBV5-1 and TRBJ2-4; D may be TRBD1 (5 bases). CDR3 protein: CASSLGHSENIQYF. The CDR3 nucleotides are TGCGCCAGCAGCCTAGGACACTCCGAAAACATTCAGTACTTC.